Listed below are T cell receptor beta chains from one sample, sequenced in a study of blood T cell repertoires in COVID-19. TCRdb's copy holds only in-frame clones and misses some; the assay was immunoSEQ multiplex PCR. The sample lists some 140,000 clones, 70% to 85% occurring once. The sequenced sample consisted of peripheral blood. Receptor source: a woman older than 75 with acute or convalescent COVID-19. Both conserved end residues are part of each CDR3. D genes are given only for firm matches. For some rows the clone size is stated as once, few or many, or as a class when expanded; others skip it.

v_gene	abundance	d_gene	j_gene	CDR3nt	CDR3aa
TRBV6-5	.	.	TRBJ1-2	TGTGCCACCAAACACGAGCTTAGGGGCTATGGCTACACCTTC	CATKHELRGYGYTF
TRBV5-6	once	TRBD1	TRBJ1-2	TGTGCCAGAGGACAGGGGGCGCGAAATGGCTACACCTTC	CARGQGARNGYTF
TRBV5-1	.	.	TRBJ2-7	TGCGCCAGCAGCTTGAATGACGGCAGGGGATACGAGCAGTACTTC	CASSLNDGRGYEQYF
TRBV7-2	.	.	TRBJ1-4	TGTGCCAGCAGCAATACCCTGGTCGGTGAAAAACTGTTTTTT	CASSNTLVGEKLFF
TRBV6-4	.	.	TRBJ2-6	TGTGCCAGCAGTGAGGGGGGGGCCTCTGGGGCCAACGTCCTGACTTTC	CASSEGGASGANVLTF
TRBV7-9	.	.	TRBJ1-4	TGTGCCAGCAGCCCCCCCAGATCCTCCTCCACAGAAAAACTGTTTTTT	CASSPPRSSSTEKLFF
TRBV3-1/TRBV3-2	.	.	TRBJ1-1	TGTGCCAGCAGCCATGAGGGTTACACTGAAGCTTTCTTT	CASSHEGYTEAFF
TRBV5-1	.	.	TRBJ2-7	TGCGCCAGCAGCTTGGAGGGCGGGGACTACGAGCAGTACTTC	CASSLEGGDYEQYF
TRBV3-1/TRBV3-2	.	.	TRBJ1-2	TGTGCCAGCAGCCGCGGAGAATCAGGGAACTATGGCTACACCTTC	CASSRGESGNYGYTF
TRBV7-6	.	TRBD2	TRBJ2-1	TGTGCCAGCAGCTTATTGGCCAGCGGGGGCGAAATTATCAATGAGCAGTTCTTC	CASSLLASGGEIINEQFF
TRBV30	.	.	TRBJ1-1	TGTGCCTGGAGTGTGGAGGGTCTGGCTTTCTTT	CAWSVEGLAFF
TRBV7-3	.	.	TRBJ1-1	TGTGCCAGCAGCCAAGGGGGGGAGAACACTGAAGCTTTCTTT	CASSQGGENTEAFF
TRBV5-1	.	.	TRBJ1-1	TGCGCCAGCAGCTTGATCTGGGGCCCTCGAAACACTGAAGCTTTCTTT	CASSLIWGPRNTEAFF
TRBV6-1	.	.	TRBJ2-7	TGTGCCAGCAGTGACAGGGTTTACGAGCAGTACTTC	CASSDRVYEQYF
TRBV9	.	TRBD2	TRBJ2-5	TGTGCCAGCAGCTTCGGACTAGCGGGGGTGGAGACCCAGTACTTC	CASSFGLAGVETQYF
TRBV11-2	.	TRBD1	TRBJ1-2	TGTGCCAGCAGCTTAGACGGGACAGGGTTTAACACCTTC	CASSLDGTGFNTF
TRBV12-3/TRBV12-4	.	.	TRBJ1-1	TGTGCCAGCAGTTTCTCCCAGGACACTGAAGCTTTCTTT	CASSFSQDTEAFF
TRBV29-1	.	TRBD1	TRBJ2-1	TGCAGCATCGCCGGGACAGGCTCCCGCAATGAGCAGTTCTTC	CSIAGTGSRNEQFF
TRBV3-1/TRBV3-2	once	.	TRBJ1-6	TGTGCCAGCAGCCAAGGGCCGAATTCACCCCTCCACTTT	CASSQGPNSPLHF
TRBV4-3	.	.	TRBJ2-5	TGCGCCAGCAGCCAAGATGCCGTTAGAGGAGAGACCCAGTACTTC	CASSQDAVRGETQYF
TRBV2	.	TRBD1	TRBJ1-2	TGTGCCAGCAGCGAAACTTATCTCCGGGACAGGGGGACCTCTAACTATGGCTACACCTTC	CASSETYLRDRGTSNYGYTF
TRBV4-1	few	.	TRBJ1-2	TGCGCCAGCAGCCAAACTAGCGGGAGTTTCCAAGAGGACTATGGCTACACCTTC	CASSQTSGSFQEDYGYTF
TRBV2	few	TRBD1	TRBJ2-7	TGTGCCAGCAGTGTAAGGGGGCCCTACGAGCAGTACTTC	CASSVRGPYEQYF
TRBV24-1	.	.	TRBJ1-2	TGTGCCACCAGTGACAGGATGACTAACTATGGCTACACCTTC	CATSDRMTNYGYTF
TRBV3-1/TRBV3-2	.	.	TRBJ2-7	TGTGCCAGCAGTCTCGGACAGATCTACGAGCAGTACTTC	CASSLGQIYEQYF
TRBV18	.	.	TRBJ1-5	TGTGCCAGCTCCAGGGTGAATCAGCCCCAGCATTTT	CASSRVNQPQHF
TRBV3-1/TRBV3-2	.	.	TRBJ1-3	TGTGCCAGCAGCCACCGGAGCAAGGTGTCTGGAAACACCATATATTTT	CASSHRSKVSGNTIYF